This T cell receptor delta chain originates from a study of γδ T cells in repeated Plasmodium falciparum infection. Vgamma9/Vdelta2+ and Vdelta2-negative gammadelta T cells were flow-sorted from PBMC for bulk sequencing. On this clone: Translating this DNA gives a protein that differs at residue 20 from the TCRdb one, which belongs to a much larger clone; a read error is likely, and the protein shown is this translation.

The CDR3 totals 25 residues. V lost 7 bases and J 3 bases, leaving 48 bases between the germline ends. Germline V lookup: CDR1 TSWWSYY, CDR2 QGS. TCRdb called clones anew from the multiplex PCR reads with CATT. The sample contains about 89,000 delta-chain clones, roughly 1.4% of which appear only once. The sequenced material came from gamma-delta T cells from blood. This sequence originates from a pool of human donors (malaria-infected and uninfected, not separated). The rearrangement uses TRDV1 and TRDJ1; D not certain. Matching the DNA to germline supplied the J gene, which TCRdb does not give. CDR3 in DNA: TGTGCTCTTGAGTCCCCGAGGCGACCTCTTTTGAAGACAAACCGACTTACTGTGTACGCCGATAAACTCATCTTT. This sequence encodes CALESPRRPLLKTNRLTVYADKLIF.